These 20 T cell receptor beta chains originate from one sample sequenced in a study of CD8+CD57+ T cells in acquired aplastic anemia. Genomic DNA, serving as template, underwent TCR beta VDJ and CDR3 profiling. TCRdb re-analysed the reads in MiXCR, keeping a single row per CDR3 protein. The sample has around 130,000 distinct CDR3 sequences, 55% to 60% seen once. In patients chosen for sequencing, flow cytometry had shown CD8+CD57+ cell expansion. Sequencing was performed on sorted CD4+, CD8+, or CD8+CD57+ T cells (not recorded which) from PBMCs. The receptors shown here come from a human donor with aplastic anemia.

V gene TRBV12-3 or TRBV12-4 combines with J gene TRBJ2-3; 15 bases match TRBD2. CDR3 size: 17 residues. V lost 3 bases and J lost 9; bases outside the gene matches: 10. The CDR3 region is CASSFGTSGGPSRTQYF. The CDR3 DNA sequence: TGTGCCAGCAGTTTCGGGACTAGCGGGGGGCCCTCGCGGACGCAGTATTTT.

Many counts were recorded for this clonotype. This chain links TRBV7-2 with TRBJ2-3; no reliable D call. Germline V gene sequence: CDR1 SGHTA, CDR2 FQGNSA. V lost 4 bases to trimming and J lost 4 bases, with 15 bases between them. The CDR3 sequence is 15 residues long. CDR3 sequence (DNA): TGTGCCAGCAGCTGGCCCGAGCCAGCACCAGATACGCAGTATTTT. Translation: CASSWPEPAPDTQYF.

Ten or more counts support this clonotype. The chain is built from TRBV5-4 and TRBJ2-3, with D unresolved. Trimming shortened V by 4 bases and J by 2 bases, and 11 bases separated the two germline ends. The CDR3 spans 14 residues. Germline values: CDR1 SGHNT, CDR2 YYREEE (reference sequence). CDR3 sequence: CASSPEDHTDTQYF. The DNA of the CDR3 is TGTGCCAGCAGCCCCGAGGACCACACAGATACGCAGTATTTT.

This clonotype appeared a few times. Here the CDR3 reads CATSDATSTDTQYF. The CDR3 DNA is TGTGCCACCAGTGATGCGACTAGCACAGATACGCAGTATTTT. This sequence joins TRBV24-1 and TRBJ2-3; D not certain. With 3 bases removed from V and 0 bases from J, the gap between germline ends came to 6 bases. Germline V gene sequence: CDR1 KGHDR, CDR2 SFDVKD. The CDR3 covers 14 residues.

The chain employs TRBV29-1 and TRBJ1-2, with D uncertain. The CDR3 runs 14 residues. Germline-derived CDR1 and CDR2 are SQVTM and ANQGSEA. The germline V and J ends were trimmed by 0 bases and 2 bases, with 10 bases remaining between them. CDR3: CSVEDPGINYGYTF. The CDR3 bases are TGCAGCGTTGAAGATCCGGGCATAAACTATGGCTACACCTTC. The whole variable domain, filled in from reference TRBV29-1 and TRBJ1-2, reads SAVISQKPSRDICQRGTSLTIQCQVDSQVTMMFWYRQQPGQSLTLIATANQGSEATYESGFVIDKFPISRPNLTFSTLTVSNMSPEDSSIYLCSVEDPGINYGYTFGSGTRLTVV.

This chain joins TRBV2 and TRBJ1-3; D ambiguous. Trimming took off 3 bases at V and 2 bases at J, with 8 bases between the two ends. The length of the CDR3 is 14 residues. Germline CDR1 reads SNHLY; CDR2 reads FYNNEI. CDR3 loop: CASSEASTGNTIYF. DNA for the CDR3: TGTGCCAGCAGTGAGGCCAGCACTGGAAACACCATATATTTT.

The V and J genes are TRBV7-2 and TRBJ1-2; 7 positions match TRBD1. Trimming took 5 bases from V and 11 from J; bases not matched to a gene: 5. The CDR3 loop spans 11 amino acids. The germline gives CDR1 SGHTA, CDR2 FQGNSA. CDR3 protein: CASSTQGEYTF. The CDR3 nucleotides read TGTGCCAGCAGCACCCAGGGGGAATACACCTTC.

This clonotype was seen a handful of times. The V gene is TRBV7-2, the J gene TRBJ2-1, with TRBD1 matching 7 bases. The J segment lost 8 bases and the V segment lost 0 bases, leaving 7 bases of the junction unmatched. The CDR3 has 15 amino acids. Germline V lookup: CDR1 SGHTA, CDR2 FQGNSA. The CDR3 sequence: CASSLAQGKGYEQFF. The DNA for the CDR3 is TGTGCCAGCAGCTTAGCACAGGGGAAGGGGTATGAGCAGTTCTTC.

The chain couples TRBV2 to TRBJ1-5, with 8 bases aligning to TRBD1. The J segment lost 4 bases and the V segment lost 6 bases, leaving 8 bases of the junction unmatched. CDR1 is SNHLY, CDR2 FYNNEI, per germline. The CDR3 extends over 15 amino acids. The CDR3 DNA follows: TGTGCCAGCAGCGGACGACAGGGGCTGAATCAGCCCCAGCATTTT. Translated, it gives CASSGRQGLNQPQHF.

Comment on this clonotype: The junction differs from germline at one of its ends, possibly a read error. The gene calls are TRBV11-2 and TRBJ2-3; 15 bases agree with TRBD2. CDR3 length: 17 residues. The germline V gene has CDR1 SGHAT and CDR2 FQNNGV. The CDR3 reads CASSLEGLAGGTDTQYF. The CDR3 DNA sequence: TGTGCCAGCAGCTTAGAGGGACTAGCGGGAGGCACAGATACGCAATATTTT.

Judged by abundance, this clonotype is medium-sized. The chain uses TRBV7-9 and TRBJ2-5; D is unresolved. Trimming stripped 7 bases from V and 4 bases from J, with 13 bases between. From germline, CDR1 is SEHNR and CDR2 FQNEAQ (reference sequence). The CDR3 consists of 13 residues. This chain's CDR3 is CASTPLKGETQYF. In nucleotides, the CDR3 is TGTGCCAGCACCCCTTTGAAGGGAGAGACCCAGTACTTC.

V and J are TRBV11-2 and TRBJ1-1, with 7 bases lining up with TRBD1. The germline gives CDR1 SGHAT, CDR2 FQNNGV. The CDR3 sequence is 16 residues long. V shed 5 bases and J 1 base; nucleotides not matched to a gene: 10. The CDR3 here is CASSRDRAYKNTEAFF. Here the CDR3 DNA reads TGTGCCAGCAGCCGTGACAGGGCATACAAGAACACTGAAGCTTTCTTT.

Worth noting for this clonotype: Its ends do not fully match the called genes, so a read error is possible. The chain links TRBV5-1 to TRBJ2-2; 7 bases align to TRBD2. There are 16 residues in the CDR3. Germline V CDR1 and CDR2: SGHRS, YFSETQ. DNA for the CDR3: TGCGCCAGCAGCTTCCTAGGACTAGAGCTAACACCGGGGAGGGATTTT. This encodes CASSFLGLELTPGRDF. Supplemented by reference TRBV5-1 and TRBJ2-2, the full variable domain reads KAGVTQTPRYLIKTRGQQVTLSCSPISGHRSVSWYQQTPGQGLQFLFEYFSETQRNKGNFPGRFSGRQFSNSRSEMNVSTLELGDSALYLCASSFLGLELTPGRDFGEGSRLTVL.

The DNA of the CDR3 is TGTGCCAGCACCCATCAAGTAGGGGACGAGCAGTACTTC. It encodes CASTHQVGDEQYF. The chain carries TRBV7-2 and TRBJ2-7; maybe TRBD1 (5 bases). The CDR3 consists of 13 residues. Germline-derived CDR1 and CDR2 are SGHTA and FQGNSA. The ends were cut back, 7 bases at V and 5 bases at J, with 15 bases in the middle.

Only a few counts were recorded for this clonotype. The chain uses TRBV10-1 and TRBJ1-2; no reliable D call. Germline assignment: CDR1 WNHNN and CDR2 SYGVQD (reference sequence). V lost 0 bases and J 8 bases, leaving 13 bases between the germline ends. The CDR3 is 14 amino acids. The CDR3 DNA reads TGCGCCAGCAGTGAGTCGGGAGAGCCTAGGGGCTACACCTTC. It encodes CASSESGEPRGYTF.

The V call is TRBV10-3, the J call TRBJ2-7, with 11 positions matching TRBD2. Judging by the DNA end, TRBJ2-1 fits better; the J call may be wrong. This CDR3 has 17 residues. Germline CDR1 reads ENHRY; CDR2 reads SYGVKD. CDR3 region: CAMSDLPGTSGYNEQFF. CDR3 DNA: TGTGCCATGTCAGACCTTCCCGGGACTAGCGGCTACAATGAGCAGTTCTTC.

Of note for this clonotype: A read error may explain this, as a much larger clone is one base away. The J gene is TRBJ2-7, the V gene TRBV28; D gene unclear. V dropped 4 bases and J dropped 2 bases, with 9 bases sitting between them. Germline V gene sequence: CDR1 MDHEN, CDR2 SYDVKM. The CDR3 consists of 13 residues. CDR3 amino acids: CASSSEMAYEQYF. The CDR3 DNA reads TGTGCCAGCAGTTCAGAGATGGCCTACGAGCAGTACTTC.

The V and J genes are TRBV19 and TRBJ2-7; a possible D gene is TRBD1 (7 bases). The CDR3 covers 14 residues. Trimming took 3 bases from V and 6 from J, leaving 15 bases between them. The V gene's germline CDR1 is LNHDA and CDR2 SQIVND (reference sequence). The CDR3 DNA follows: TGTGCCAGTAGTATGTCGGCAGGGGGAGGCGAGCAGTACTTC. Protein product: CASSMSAGGGEQYF.

The rearrangement uses TRBV10-1 and TRBJ2-1, with D perhaps matching TRBD1 or TRBD2 (6 bases each). V was cut by 3 bases and J by 10 bases, with 10 bases left in between. CDR1 and CDR2 from the germline V gene are WNHNN and SYGVQD (reference sequence). The CDR3 is 12 residues long. CDR3 protein: CASSEGGTEQFF. For the CDR3, the DNA is TGCGCCAGCAGTGAAGGCGGGACAGAGCAGTTCTTC.

The J gene is TRBJ2-4, the V gene TRBV10-3, with D tentatively TRBD1 (5 bases). This CDR3 spans 13 amino acids. Germline V gene lookup returns CDR1 ENHRY and CDR2 SYGVKD. Trimming shortened V by 11 bases and J by 0 bases, and 11 bases separated the two germline ends. CDR3 DNA sequence: TGTGCCCCCAGACAGACAGCCAAAAACATTCAGTACTTC. Translated, it gives CAPRQTAKNIQYF.